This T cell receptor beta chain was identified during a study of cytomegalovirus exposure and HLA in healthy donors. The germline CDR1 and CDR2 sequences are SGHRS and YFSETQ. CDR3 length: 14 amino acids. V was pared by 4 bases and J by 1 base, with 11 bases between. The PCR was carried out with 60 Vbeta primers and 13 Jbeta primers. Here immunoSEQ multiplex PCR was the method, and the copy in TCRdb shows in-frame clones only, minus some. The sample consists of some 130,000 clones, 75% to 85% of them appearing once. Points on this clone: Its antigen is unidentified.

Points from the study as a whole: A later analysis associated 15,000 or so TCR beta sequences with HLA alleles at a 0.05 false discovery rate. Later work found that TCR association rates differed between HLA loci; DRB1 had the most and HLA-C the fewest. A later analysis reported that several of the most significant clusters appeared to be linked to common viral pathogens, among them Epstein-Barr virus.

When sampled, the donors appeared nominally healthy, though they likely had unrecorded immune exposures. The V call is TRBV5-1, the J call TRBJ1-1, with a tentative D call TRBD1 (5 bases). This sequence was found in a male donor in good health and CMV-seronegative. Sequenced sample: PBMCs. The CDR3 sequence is CASSLDSPNTEAFF. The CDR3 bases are TGCGCCAGCAGCCTCGACAGCCCGAACACTGAAGCTTTCTTT.